These 18 T cell receptor beta chains share one sample of origin, sequenced in a study of shared clonotypes between healthy human individuals. The table came from immunoSEQ multiplex PCR; TCRdb's copy has only in-frame clones and leaves some out. In the table there are more than 2,000,000 clones, more than 80% of which are singletons. Sequencing was carried out using naive CD4+ T cells sorted from blood. This sample's subset: CD45RA+ positively selected. These receptor sequences come from a young man in good health.

V is TRBV28 and J is TRBJ2-7; D is possibly TRBD1 or TRBD2 (5 bases each). Between the trimmed V and J ends, which lost 8 bases and 6 bases, there was a span of 11 bases. CDR1 is MDHEN and CDR2 is SYDVKM in the germline V gene. The CDR3 is 11 residues long. The CDR3 DNA sequence: TGTGCCAGCTGTGGGGGAGCCGAGCAGTACTTC. It encodes CASCGGAEQYF.

The chain has TRBV9 and TRBJ1-2; D unresolved. This CDR3 has 16 amino acids. Germline CDR1 SGDLS, CDR2 YYNGEE. V shed 3 bases and J shed 7 bases, with 22 bases lying between them. DNA of the CDR3: TGTGCCAGCAGCGCTCAGGCAGCCTCTATTCCTCTTGGCTACACCTTC. As protein: CASSAQAASIPLGYTF.

A note on this clone: Other DNA sequences in the sample encode the same CDR3. The chain uses TRBV7-2 and TRBJ2-3; the match to TRBD2 covers 8 bases. The ends lost 1 base at V and 5 bases at J; junction bases unmatched: 2. Germline-derived CDR1 and CDR2 are SGHTA and FQGNSA. The CDR3 extends over 14 amino acids. The CDR3 loop is CASSLVAGGDTQYF. The CDR3 nucleotides are TGTGCCAGCAGCTTAGTGGCGGGAGGAGATACGCAGTATTTT.

CDR3 bases: TGCAGCGTTCGTAGCGGATCCACAGATACGCAGTATTTT. This encodes CSVRSGSTDTQYF. The chain combines TRBV29-1 with TRBJ2-3, with D perhaps TRBD2 (6 bases). In germline, CDR1 is SQVTM, CDR2 ANQGSEA. The V end was cut by 5 bases, the J end by 2 bases, with 11 bases between. This CDR3 contains 13 residues.

The chain combines TRBV4-1 with TRBJ1-6; possibly TRBD1 for D (6 bases). V gave up 4 bases and J gave up 2 bases, with 9 bases separating them. The germline CDR1 and CDR2 sequences are MGHRA and YSYEKL. This CDR3 has 15 amino acids. This CDR3 is CASSPWGPYNSPLHF. The CDR3 region has the DNA TGCGCCAGCAGCCCATGGGGGCCCTATAATTCACCCCTCCACTTT.

The V and J genes are TRBV9 and TRBJ2-5, with a weak D call TRBD1 (5 bases). The V and J ends lost 0 bases and 2 bases respectively, with 8 bases between them. The germline CDR1 and CDR2 sequences are SGDLS and YYNGEE. The CDR3 spans 14 residues. CDR3 residues: CASSVDRQQETQYF. The DNA for the CDR3 is TGTGCCAGCAGCGTAGATCGACAGCAAGAGACCCAGTACTTC.

The chain carries TRBV10-3 and TRBJ1-2; 7 bases agree with TRBD1. The CDR3 is made up of 11 amino acids. Germline lookup yields CDR1 ENHRY and CDR2 SYGVKD. Trimming took 10 bases from V and 6 from J; bases not matched to a gene: 5. CDR3 amino acids: CATLDRDGYTF. The CDR3 region has the DNA TGTGCCACCTTAGACAGGGATGGCTACACCTTC.

The chain links TRBV2 to TRBJ1-5; D perhaps matches TRBD1 (5 bases). Trimming shortened V by 4 bases and J by 2 bases, and 9 bases separated the two germline ends. Germline V CDR1 and CDR2: SNHLY, FYNNEI. The CDR3 loop spans 14 amino acids. Written as DNA, the CDR3 is TGTGCCAGCAGTGGCGAGGGGCGCAATCAGCCCCAGCATTTT. As protein: CASSGEGRNQPQHF.

This chain connects TRBV7-2 to TRBJ2-3; D might be TRBD1 (5 bases). The V end was cut by 1 base, the J end by 3 bases, with 14 bases between. In germline, CDR1 is SGHTA, CDR2 FQGNSA. The CDR3 spans 16 residues. As DNA, the CDR3 is TGTGCCAGCAGCTTAGGTCGGTACAGGAGTACAGATACGCAGTATTTT. This sequence encodes CASSLGRYRSTDTQYF.

The rearrangement uses TRBV10-3 and TRBJ2-1, with 7 nucleotides matching TRBD2. V shed 9 bases, J shed 5 bases, and the junction held 4 bases outside the gene matches. Germline V gene data show CDR1 as ENHRY and CDR2 as SYGVKD. CDR3 size: 12 residues. The CDR3 is CAMGTSDNEQFF. The CDR3 DNA sequence: TGTGCCATGGGCACTAGCGACAATGAGCAGTTCTTC.

The rearrangement links TRBV6-4 to TRBJ2-7, with 11 bases fitting TRBD2. CDR3 length equals 16 residues. Per germline, CDR1 MRHNA and CDR2 SNTAGT. V gave up 2 bases and J gave up 6 bases; unmatched junction bases: 9. The CDR3 nucleotides are TGTGCCAGCAGTGACACACTAGCGGGAGAAAGTTGCGAGCAGTACTTC. Residues: CASSDTLAGESCEQYF.

The CDR3 loop reads CASSLDRRTDTQYF. The CDR3 DNA is TGTGCCAGCAGCCTCGACAGGAGGACAGATACGCAGTATTTT. V usage is TRBV11-2 and J usage is TRBJ2-3; tentatively, D is TRBD1 (6 bases). Germline V gives CDR1 SGHAT, CDR2 FQNNGV. Trimming left V 5 bases short and J 3 bases short, with 12 bases between. The CDR3 consists of 14 residues.

In regard to this clone: Other DNA sequences in this sample translate to the same CDR3. V is TRBV7-2 and J is TRBJ1-3; D is undetermined. Trimming shortened V by 3 bases and J by 0 bases, and 6 bases separated the two germline ends. The germline V gene has CDR1 SGHTA and CDR2 FQGNSA. This CDR3 is 14 amino acids long. The CDR3 region is CASSFGSSGNTIYF. For the CDR3, the DNA is TGTGCCAGCAGCTTCGGTAGCTCTGGAAACACCATATATTTT.

The table lists this clone with a count of one. V gene TRBV5-4 combines with J gene TRBJ2-1; possibly TRBD1 for D (5 bases). V was clipped by 5 bases and J by 5 bases, with 11 bases between them. Germline V gene lookup returns CDR1 SGHNT and CDR2 YYREEE (reference sequence). The CDR3 covers 13 residues. CDR3 sequence (DNA): TGTGCCAGCAGGCGACAGACAAACAATGAGCAGTTCTTC. Translated: CASRRQTNNEQFF.

The chain uses TRBV5-4 and TRBJ2-5; possibly TRBD2 for D (6 bases). Trimming took off 1 base at V and 1 base at J, with 14 bases between the two ends. Germline CDR1 reads SGHNT; CDR2 reads YYREEE (reference sequence). CDR3 size: 16 residues. The CDR3 DNA is TGTGCCAGCAGCTTGAAAGGGACGGGAGTCCAAGAGACCCAGTACTTC. This encodes CASSLKGTGVQETQYF.

On this clone: Other DNA sequences of this sample code for an identical CDR3. V gene TRBV7-2 combines with J gene TRBJ2-7; 9 nucleotides agree with TRBD2. The length of the CDR3 is 13 residues. CDR1 SGHTA and CDR2 FQGNSA come from the germline V gene. V lost 3 bases to trimming and J lost 3 bases; unmatched junction nucleotides: 0. CDR3: CASSLTSGYEQYF. DNA for the CDR3: TGTGCCAGCAGCTTGACTAGCGGCTACGAGCAGTACTTC.

V usage is TRBV18 and J usage is TRBJ2-2, with 11 nucleotides matching TRBD2. CDR1 is KGHSH and CDR2 is LQKENI in the germline V gene. This CDR3 comprises 17 residues. J gave up 0 bases and V 5 bases, and 5 bases lay outside the gene matches. This chain's CDR3 is CASSETSGIANTGELFF. CDR3 in DNA: TGTGCCAGCTCAGAGACTAGCGGGATTGCGAACACCGGGGAGCTGTTTTTT.

The rearrangement links TRBV6-6 to TRBJ1-6, with D possibly TRBD1 on 5 matching bases. The CDR3 sequence is 16 residues long. Trimming took 7 bases from V and 0 from J, leaving 13 bases between them. Germline V CDR1 and CDR2: MNHNY, SVGAGI (reference sequence). The CDR3 DNA follows: TGTGCCAGCACTACGGGACGGAGCTCCTATAATTCACCCCTCCACTTT. Residues: CASTTGRSSYNSPLHF.